Sequencing of this T cell receptor (beta chain) was carried out in a study of response to subunit inactivated influenza vaccine. TCRdb re-called the RT-PCR reads with MiXCR, one entry per CDR3 protein. Altogether over 400,000 distinct CDR3 sequences are present, 10% to 15% being singletons, with the ten largest covering under 15%. This CDR3 is built from 14 residues. V was trimmed by 2 bases and J by 3 bases, leaving 8 bases between them. Germline V gives CDR1 MDHEN, CDR2 SYDVKM. This clonotype occurred many times. The rearrangement uses TRBV28 and TRBJ1-5; maybe TRBD1 (5 bases). The clonotype was recovered from a man aged 45 to 65 who received an inactivated influenza vaccine. The material was PBMCs from blood, obtained more than 35 days after vaccination. CDR3 sequence (DNA): TGTGCCAGCAGTTTACAGGGCCCCAATCAGCCCCAGCATTTT. Amino acid sequence: CASSLQGPNQPQHF. The complete variable domain, with remaining parts taken from reference TRBV28 and TRBJ1-5, reads DVKVTQSSRYLVKRTGEKVFLECVQDMDHENMFWYRQDPGLGLRLIYFSYDVKMKEKGDIPEGYSVSREKKERFSLILESASTNQTSMYLCASSLQGPNQPQHFGDGTRLSIL.